These T cell receptor beta chains were read from a single sample in a study of T cell responses to AZD1222 COVID-19 vaccine. TCRdb's copy holds only in-frame clones and misses some; the assay was immunoSEQ multiplex PCR. Of approximately 100,000 clones in the sample, 90% to 95% were seen once. The sequenced sample was peripheral blood, obtained on day 0 of AZD1222 vaccination. The source of these receptors is an adult in good health. Both conserved end residues are part of each CDR3. The size field is filled for only some rows; it gives once, few, many or a size class.

J gene: TRBJ1-4
clone size: .
V gene: TRBV11-2
CDR3 protein: CASSLERGASGGLFF

J gene: TRBJ1-2
clone size: .
V gene: TRBV5-6
CDR3 protein: CASSLAAGAGYTF

J gene: TRBJ1-1
clone size: .
V gene: TRBV27
CDR3 protein: CASSRQGDTEAFF

J gene: TRBJ1-1
clone size: .
V gene: TRBV6-5
CDR3 protein: CASTRGQGHTEAFF

J gene: TRBJ1-1
clone size: .
V gene: TRBV25-1
CDR3 protein: CASSEWEGGLNTEAFF

J gene: TRBJ1-5
clone size: .
V gene: TRBV30
CDR3 protein: CAWSQGPSISNQPQHF

J gene: TRBJ1-6
clone size: .
V gene: TRBV15
CDR3 protein: CATSRDPGQGRHSPLHF

J gene: TRBJ2-1
clone size: few
V gene: TRBV11-3
CDR3 protein: CASSLREVSYNEQFF

J gene: TRBJ2-7
clone size: .
V gene: TRBV18
CDR3 protein: CASSPTTGEYEQYF

J gene: TRBJ1-5
clone size: once
V gene: TRBV7-2
CDR3 protein: CASSLAGGNQPQHF

J gene: TRBJ1-1
clone size: once
V gene: TRBV27
CDR3 protein: CASSPTGLNTEAFF

J gene: TRBJ1-6
clone size: .
V gene: TRBV20-1
CDR3 protein: CSASKGDLLSPLHF

J gene: TRBJ2-7
clone size: once
V gene: TRBV12-5
CDR3 protein: CASGLARLESEQYF

J gene: TRBJ2-3
clone size: once
V gene: TRBV4-2
CDR3 protein: CASSPSRWRQGSDTQYF

J gene: TRBJ2-7
clone size: few
V gene: TRBV5-4
CDR3 protein: CASSLGTSRGNEQYF

J gene: TRBJ2-4
clone size: .
V gene: TRBV11-3
CDR3 protein: CASSLDPGTTIQYF

J gene: TRBJ1-2
clone size: .
V gene: TRBV29-1
CDR3 protein: CSGSTGDGYGYTF

J gene: TRBJ2-2
clone size: once
V gene: TRBV9
CDR3 protein: CASSPRGANTGELFF

J gene: TRBJ1-1
clone size: .
V gene: TRBV28
CDR3 protein: CASSRTKGEGAEAFF

J gene: TRBJ1-3
clone size: .
V gene: TRBV6-5
CDR3 protein: CASTLGGSGNTIYF

J gene: TRBJ1-1
clone size: .
V gene: TRBV11-3
CDR3 protein: CASSLDSGGILSTEAFF

J gene: TRBJ1-2
clone size: .
V gene: TRBV19
CDR3 protein: CASSMTRTYGYTF

J gene: TRBJ2-7
clone size: .
V gene: TRBV11-1
CDR3 protein: CASSFGTSGRAYEQYF

J gene: TRBJ2-7
clone size: .
V gene: TRBV5-1
CDR3 protein: CASSLRTTGRSSYEQYF

J gene: TRBJ1-4
clone size: .
V gene: TRBV19
CDR3 protein: CASSQGFGNNNEKLFF

J gene: TRBJ1-5
clone size: .
V gene: TRBV19
CDR3 protein: CASSPQTGINQPQHF

J gene: TRBJ2-1
clone size: .
V gene: TRBV4-3
CDR3 protein: CASSQEDRGMDNEQFF

J gene: TRBJ1-5
clone size: .
V gene: TRBV19
CDR3 protein: CASSIQTEVQPQHF

J gene: TRBJ2-5
clone size: .
V gene: TRBV5-4
CDR3 protein: CASSDNSRDSQETQYF

J gene: TRBJ2-1
clone size: .
V gene: TRBV19
CDR3 protein: CASSIGLVNEQFF

J gene: TRBJ2-1
clone size: once
V gene: TRBV19
CDR3 protein: CASTAMAPAYNEQFF

J gene: TRBJ1-4
clone size: .
V gene: TRBV6-5
CDR3 protein: CASSNPSATNEKLFF

J gene: TRBJ1-5
clone size: .
V gene: TRBV5-6
CDR3 protein: CASSLTDQPQHF

J gene: TRBJ1-4
clone size: .
V gene: TRBV2
CDR3 protein: CASSEPRPGGGEKLFF

J gene: TRBJ2-6
clone size: .
V gene: TRBV6-4
CDR3 protein: CASIAGAQSGANVLTF

J gene: TRBJ1-3
clone size: .
V gene: TRBV6-6
CDR3 protein: CASKGSGSGNTIYF

J gene: TRBJ1-3
clone size: .
V gene: TRBV7-6
CDR3 protein: CASSLVGRGSGNTIYF

J gene: TRBJ1-1
clone size: .
V gene: TRBV6-5
CDR3 protein: CASSYSWGSNTEAFF

J gene: TRBJ2-2
clone size: .
V gene: TRBV24-1
CDR3 protein: CATSDGAGGPNTGELFF

J gene: TRBJ1-1
clone size: .
V gene: TRBV5-1
CDR3 protein: CASRQGQGFAEAFF

J gene: TRBJ2-7
clone size: .
V gene: TRBV21-1
CDR3 protein: CASSKVQASGYYEQYF

J gene: TRBJ1-1
clone size: once
V gene: TRBV7-9
CDR3 protein: CASRAVTEAFF

J gene: TRBJ1-5
clone size: once
V gene: TRBV6-5
CDR3 protein: CASMRGKGQPQHF

J gene: TRBJ1-4
clone size: .
V gene: TRBV5-1
CDR3 protein: CASSLQGGNEKLFF

J gene: TRBJ1-2
clone size: .
V gene: TRBV5-1
CDR3 protein: CASSITSDRLRTF

J gene: TRBJ2-7
clone size: .
V gene: TRBV6-5
CDR3 protein: CASRPWGAGLEQYF